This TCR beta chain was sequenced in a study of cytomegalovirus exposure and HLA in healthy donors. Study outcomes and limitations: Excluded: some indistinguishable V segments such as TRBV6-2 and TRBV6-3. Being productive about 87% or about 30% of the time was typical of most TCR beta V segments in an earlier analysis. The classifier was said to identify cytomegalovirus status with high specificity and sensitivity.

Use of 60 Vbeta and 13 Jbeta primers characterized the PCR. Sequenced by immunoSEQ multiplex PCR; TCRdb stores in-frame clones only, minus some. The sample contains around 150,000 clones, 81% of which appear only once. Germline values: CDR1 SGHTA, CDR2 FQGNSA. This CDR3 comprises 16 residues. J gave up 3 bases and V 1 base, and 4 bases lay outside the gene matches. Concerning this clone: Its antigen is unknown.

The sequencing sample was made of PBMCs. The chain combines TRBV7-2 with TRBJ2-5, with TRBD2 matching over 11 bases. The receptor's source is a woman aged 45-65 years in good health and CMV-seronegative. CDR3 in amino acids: CASSLGPGLAEETQYF. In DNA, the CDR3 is TGTGCCAGCAGCTTAGGGCCGGGACTAGCGGAAGAGACCCAGTACTTC.